The T cell receptor (beta chain) described here comes from a study of cytomegalovirus exposure and HLA in healthy donors. On this clone itself: Its specificity is not known. Other DNA variants within this sample encode the same CDR3.

Primers: 60 Vbeta forward and 13 Jbeta reverse. TCRdb's table, derived via immunoSEQ multiplex PCR, lists solely in-frame clones and lacks some. This sample's table has about 170,000 clones. Study-wide points: It was 150 or so TCR beta chains that were listed as cytomegalovirus-associated.

The CDR3 sequence is 15 residues long. Germline V CDR1 and CDR2: SGHRS, YFSETQ. Trimming removed 2 bases from V and 7 bases from J; junction bases left unmatched: 3. The receptor comes from a woman under 30 in good health and CMV-seropositive. The sequencing input was PBMCs. V usage is TRBV5-1 and J usage is TRBJ2-1; 13 bases match TRBD2. The CDR3 DNA reads TGCGCCAGCAGCTTACTAGCGGGAGGGCCTAATGAGCAGTTCTTC. This gives the protein CASSLLAGGPNEQFF.